Listed here are 15 T cell receptor beta chains from one sample, sequenced in a study of CD8 T cells in ankylosing spondylitis. In TCRdb, the 5' RACE reads were re-called with MiXCR into one record per CDR3 protein. This table has approximately 260,000 distinct CDR3 sequences, 7.5% to 9% appearing once. The sequenced sample consisted of blood, either unsorted or a sorted T cell fraction (not recorded which). The receptors here all came from a male donor with ankylosing spondylitis or in good health (not recorded which).

There are many counts of this clonotype. The rearrangement joins TRBV12-3 or TRBV12-4 to TRBJ1-5; D remains ambiguous. Trimming cost V 8 bases and J 5 bases, with 13 bases left between them. The CDR3 consists of 13 residues. The CDR3 region is CASRARSDQPQHF. In DNA form, the CDR3 reads TGTGCCAGCCGGGCCAGGAGCGATCAGCCCCAGCATTTT.

This clonotype was seen repeatedly, ten times or more. This chain joins TRBV4-2 and TRBJ1-6, with D unresolved. Germline CDR1 is LGHNA and CDR2 is YNFKEQ. Trimming took 5 bases from V and 2 from J, leaving 13 bases between them. This CDR3 comprises 16 residues. This chain's CDR3 is CASSEDRNTYNSPLHF. The CDR3 DNA follows: TGTGCCAGCAGCGAGGACCGGAACACCTATAATTCACCCCTCCACTTT.

This clonotype was found many times. The rearrangement joins TRBV12-3 or TRBV12-4 to TRBJ2-5, with D perhaps TRBD1 or TRBD2 (7 bases each). The CDR3 length is 15 residues. The V end was cut by 2 bases, the J end by 3 bases, with 13 bases between. The CDR3 protein is CASSLKGAGEETQYF. DNA of the CDR3: TGTGCCAGCAGTTTAAAGGGGGCGGGAGAAGAGACCCAGTACTTC.

This clonotype was observed a few times. This rearrangement joins TRBV6-1 to TRBJ1-2; 7 bases are a match to TRBD1. This CDR3 has 14 amino acids. Germline loops: CDR1 MNHNS, CDR2 SASEGT. After removal of 6 bases from V and 5 bases from J, the junction contained 9 bases not matched to a gene. The CDR3 spells CASSGDRVGYGYTF. CDR3 nucleotides: TGTGCCAGCAGCGGCGACAGGGTAGGGTATGGCTACACCTTC.

This clonotype was seen repeatedly, ten times or more. The V and J genes are TRBV20-1 and TRBJ2-1; D possibly matches TRBD1 or TRBD2 (6 bases each). This CDR3 is built from 14 residues. Germline V gene lookup returns CDR1 DFQATT and CDR2 SNEGSKA (reference sequence). Trimming removed 2 bases at V and 5 bases at J, with 13 bases between. CDR3 DNA sequence: TGCAGTGCTAGAAAAGGGGGGAACGACAATGAGCAGTTCTTC. This gives the protein CSARKGGNDNEQFF.

This clonotype was recorded many times. The CDR3 nucleotides read TGCAGTGCTAGGGCAGGAGGGTACGAGCAGTACTTC. The encoded protein is CSARAGGYEQYF. This sequence joins TRBV20-1 and TRBJ2-7, with D maybe TRBD2 (6 bases). Germline V gene sequence: CDR1 DFQATT, CDR2 SNEGSKA (reference sequence). The CDR3 totals 12 residues. Trimming pared 3 bases from V and 4 bases from J, leaving 10 bases between.

This clonotype was recorded many times. This chain links TRBV7-9 with TRBJ1-4, with 8 bases aligning to TRBD1. CDR3 length: 16 amino acids. The trim removed 4 bases at V and 8 bases at J, leaving 12 bases unmatched. In germline, CDR1 is SEHNR, CDR2 FQNEAQ (reference sequence). CDR3 residues: CASSSNLQGGEEKLFF. The CDR3 bases are TGTGCCAGCAGCTCAAACCTACAGGGGGGAGAGGAAAAACTGTTTTTT.

This clonotype was seen many times. This chain connects TRBV20-1 to TRBJ1-1; D gene unclear. Trimming pared 7 bases from V and 1 base from J, leaving 16 bases between. The V gene's germline CDR1 is DFQATT and CDR2 SNEGSKA (reference sequence). This CDR3 region has 14 residues. CDR3 sequence reads: CSGFPFFGNTEAFF. The CDR3 region has the DNA TGCAGTGGATTTCCCTTTTTTGGGAACACTGAAGCTTTCTTT.

The table lists this clonotype with a few counts. The V gene is TRBV15, the J gene TRBJ2-3; D is uncertain. The CDR3 loop spans 13 amino acids. CDR1 and CDR2 (germline): LNHNV, YYDKDF (reference sequence). The V and J ends lost 3 bases and 6 bases respectively, with 10 bases between them. CDR3 residues: CATSSGHWDTQYF. The DNA for the CDR3 is TGTGCCACCAGCAGCGGTCACTGGGATACGCAGTATTTT.

The genes are TRBV30 and TRBJ2-7; no clear D. Trimming cost V 0 bases and J 3 bases, with 6 bases left between them. The CDR3 is made up of 12 amino acids. Germline values: CDR1 GTSNPN, CDR2 SVGIG (reference sequence). The CDR3, as DNA: TGTGCCTGGAGTGTAGAAGGCTACGAGCAGTACTTC. Translation gives CAWSVEGYEQYF.

At least ten counts were recorded for this clonotype. The chain uses TRBV5-1 and TRBJ2-7; D is possibly TRBD1 (5 bases). With 0 bases removed from V and 1 base from J, the gap between germline ends came to 8 bases. The CDR3 is made up of 14 amino acids. Germline CDR1 reads SGHRS; CDR2 reads YFSETQ. Written as DNA, the CDR3 is TGCGCCAGCAGCTTGGGACAGAGATCCTACGAGCAGTACTTC. This codes for CASSLGQRSYEQYF.

A few counts support this clonotype. V usage is TRBV20-1 and J usage is TRBJ2-7; D is unresolved. V was clipped by 0 bases and J by 2 bases, with 8 bases between them. This CDR3 region has 13 residues. Germline CDR1 reads DFQATT; CDR2 reads SNEGSKA (reference sequence). The CDR3 sequence is CSARDYQTYEQYF. CDR3 nucleotides: TGCAGTGCTAGAGATTATCAGACCTACGAGCAGTACTTC.

In this sample, this clonotype turned up many times. V is TRBV5-5 and J is TRBJ1-6; D not certain. Trimming left V 1 base short and J 11 bases short, with 13 bases between. The CDR3 consists of 14 residues. Per the germline V gene, CDR1 is SGHKS and CDR2 is YYEKEE (reference sequence). CDR3 region: CASSLMANGPPLHF. The DNA of the CDR3 is TGTGCCAGCAGCTTGATGGCAAATGGGCCACCCCTCCACTTT.

The chain joins TRBV19 to TRBJ2-3, with 11 bases identical to TRBD2. V lost 3 bases, J lost 10 bases, and 6 bases stayed unmatched. From germline, CDR1 is LNHDA and CDR2 SQIVND (reference sequence). CDR3 length: 14 amino acids. The CDR3 protein is CASSIKTSGTAQYF. Written as DNA, the CDR3 is TGTGCCAGTAGTATTAAGACTAGCGGGACGGCGCAGTATTTT.

This clonotype was seen many times. The rearrangement joins TRBV20-1 to TRBJ2-7; D call uncertain. V was trimmed by 1 base and J by 0 bases, leaving 7 bases between them. There are 13 residues in the CDR3. Germline V lookup: CDR1 DFQATT, CDR2 SNEGSKA (reference sequence). The CDR3 nucleotides read TGCAGTGCTAGAGTTGCGAGCTCCTACGAGCAGTACTTC. It translates to CSARVASSYEQYF.